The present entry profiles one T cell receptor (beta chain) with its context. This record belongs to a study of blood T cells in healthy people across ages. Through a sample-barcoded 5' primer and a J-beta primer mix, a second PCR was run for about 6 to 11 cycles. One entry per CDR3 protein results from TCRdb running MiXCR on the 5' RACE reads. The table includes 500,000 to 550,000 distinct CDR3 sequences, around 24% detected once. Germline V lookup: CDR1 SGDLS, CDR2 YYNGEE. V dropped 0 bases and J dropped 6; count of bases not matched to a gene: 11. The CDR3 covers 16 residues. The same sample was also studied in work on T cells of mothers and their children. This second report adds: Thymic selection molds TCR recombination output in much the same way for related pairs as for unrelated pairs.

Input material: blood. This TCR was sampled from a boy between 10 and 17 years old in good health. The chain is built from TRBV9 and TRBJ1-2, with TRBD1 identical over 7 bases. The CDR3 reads CASSVAITGDLDGYTF. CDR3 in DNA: TGTGCCAGCAGCGTAGCTATAACAGGGGATCTTGATGGCTACACCTTC.